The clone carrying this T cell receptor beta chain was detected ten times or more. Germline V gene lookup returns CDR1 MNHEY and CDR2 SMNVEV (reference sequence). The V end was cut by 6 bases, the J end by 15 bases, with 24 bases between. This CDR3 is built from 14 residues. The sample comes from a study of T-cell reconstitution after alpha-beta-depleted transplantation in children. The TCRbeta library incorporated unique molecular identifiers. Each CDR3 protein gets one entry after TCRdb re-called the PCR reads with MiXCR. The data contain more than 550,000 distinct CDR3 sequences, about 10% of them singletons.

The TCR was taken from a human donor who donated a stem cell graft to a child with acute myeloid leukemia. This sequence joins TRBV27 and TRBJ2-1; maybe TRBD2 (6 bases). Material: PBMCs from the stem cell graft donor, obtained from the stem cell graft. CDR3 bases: TGTGCCAGCAGCCCATTCCGGACTATCCCTCTTCGGTTCTTC. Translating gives CASSPFRTIPLRFF.